The present entry profiles one T cell receptor (beta chain) with its context. Its antigen is as yet unknown. Running of the assay took place at deep level. The method was immunoSEQ multiplex PCR; TCRdb's version includes in-frame clones alone and lacks a portion of them. The table records 2 million to 2.5 million clones, just over 90% of them present only once. CDR1 SEHNR and CDR2 FQNEAQ come from the germline V gene (reference sequence). The CDR3 loop spans 18 amino acids. The trim removed 9 bases at V and 3 bases at J, leaving 16 bases unmatched. These data are taken from a study of shared clonotypes between healthy human individuals. About the study: CD4 naive and CD4 memory each took three plates per donor, while CD8 naive took two and CD8 memory one.

General study points: Sorted-subset sequencing was shown by rarefaction to be incomplete despite large depth. Specimens sampled were limited to blood, with tissue repertoires likely differing.

The TCR was taken from a man aged 18-30 years in good health. Some clones in this sample may be carry-over from other donors' samples. What was sequenced was naive CD4+ T cells from PBMCs. The subset: CD45RA+ positively selected. V usage is TRBV7-9 and J usage is TRBJ2-1, with 11 bases matching TRBD2. DNA of the CDR3: TGTGCCAGGCCGCCGGGACTAGCGGTCTGTGAGTTCTACAATGAGCAGTTCTTC. Its translation: CARPPGLAVCEFYNEQFF.